The 15 T cell receptor beta chains reported below all come from one sample, sequenced in a study of T cell repertoires in cytomegalovirus infection. TCRdb called the reads again in MiXCR, with one record for every CDR3 protein. The sample carries about 740,000 distinct CDR3 sequences, 35% to 40% recorded once. Sequenced: PBMCs. Source of these receptors: a human donor in good health (CMV status not recorded). Some clones in this sample may be carry-over from other donors' samples.

V is TRBV5-5 and J is TRBJ1-5; a weak D match, TRBD1 (6 bases). CDR3 size: 16 residues. Germline lookup yields CDR1 SGHKS and CDR2 YYEKEE (reference sequence). Between the trimmed V and J ends, which lost 4 bases and 2 bases, there was a span of 16 bases. The CDR3 region has the DNA TGTGCCAGCAGCGCCAGACTGGGGGCAGGCAATCAGCCCCAGCATTTT. The encoded protein is CASSARLGAGNQPQHF.

The table lists this clonotype with a few counts. V gene TRBV19 combines with J gene TRBJ2-1; the match to TRBD2 covers 12 bases. J was trimmed by 6 bases and V by 6 bases; bases with no gene match: 0. The CDR3 length is 13 residues. The germline V gene encodes CDR1 LNHDA and CDR2 SQIVND (reference sequence). The CDR3 here is CASRTSGGNEQFF. CDR3 DNA: TGTGCCAGTAGGACTAGCGGGGGCAATGAGCAGTTCTTC.

The rearrangement links TRBV7-6 to TRBJ2-5; D is unclear. In germline, CDR1 is SGHVS, CDR2 FNYEAQ. This CDR3 is built from 16 residues. The ends were cut back, 1 base at V and 5 bases at J, with 17 bases in the middle. The CDR3 loop is CASSLVVYAGFETQYF. The DNA for the CDR3 is TGTGCCAGCAGCTTAGTTGTGTATGCCGGATTTGAGACCCAGTACTTC.

The V and J genes are TRBV6-5 and TRBJ2-2, with 7 bases aligning to TRBD2. The J segment lost 4 bases and the V segment lost 7 bases, leaving 15 bases of the junction unmatched. CDR3 length equals 17 residues. Per the germline V gene, CDR1 is MNHEY and CDR2 is SVGAGI. This chain's CDR3 is CASTSVGGRGRTGELFF. The CDR3 DNA sequence: TGTGCCAGCACCTCTGTGGGGGGGAGGGGTCGCACCGGGGAGCTGTTTTTT.

As to this clonotype: It may be a read error: a sequence one base away is much more abundant. This chain connects TRBV7-6 to TRBJ2-3, with 8 bases matching TRBD1. Germline CDR1 SGHVS, CDR2 FNYEAQ. There are 17 residues in the CDR3. The CDR3 reads CASSLGTGPSSTDTRYF. The CDR3 bases are TGTGCCAGCAGCTTAGGGACAGGGCCCTCGAGTACAGATACGCGGTATTTT.

The CDR3 DNA follows: TGTGCCAGTAGTATCTTCGGGGCCGATGAGCAGTTCTTC. Translation: CASSIFGADEQFF. The rearrangement joins TRBV19 to TRBJ2-1; D may match TRBD1 or TRBD2 (5 bases each). The CDR3 is 13 residues long. CDR1 is LNHDA and CDR2 is SQIVND in the germline V gene (reference sequence). Trimming shortened V by 3 bases and J by 8 bases, and 11 bases separated the two germline ends. Filled out from reference TRBV19 and TRBJ2-1, the complete variable domain reads DGGITQSPKYLFRKEGQNVTLSCEQNLNHDAMYWYRQDPGQGLRLIYYSQIVNDFQKGDIAEGYSVSREKKESFPLTVTSAQKNPTAFYLCASSIFGADEQFFGPGTRLTVL.

A remark on this clonotype: A read error may produce the germline difference seen at one junction end. J is TRBJ1-1 and V is TRBV15, with 7 nucleotides matching TRBD1. Germline CDR1 LNHNV, CDR2 YYDKDF (reference sequence). This CDR3 contains 18 residues. For the CDR3, the DNA is TGTGCCACCATCAGAGATCTGCGAACCGACAGGGCCCGATGGGGGACTTTCTTT. Its translation: CATIRDLRTDRARWGTFF.

V gene TRBV20-1 combines with J gene TRBJ1-4, with unresolved D. Germline V lookup: CDR1 DFQATT, CDR2 SNEGSKA (reference sequence). V gave up 1 base and J gave up 4 bases, with 13 bases separating them. This CDR3 is 15 amino acids long. The CDR3: CSARAHGILNEKLFF. The DNA for the CDR3 is TGCAGTGCTAGAGCCCACGGAATCCTTAATGAAAAACTGTTTTTT.

The V call is TRBV20-1, the J call TRBJ1-1; D call uncertain. This CDR3 contains 12 residues. V was pared by 3 bases and J by 10 bases, with 15 bases between. Germline CDR1 and CDR2: DFQATT and SNEGSKA (reference sequence). CDR3 amino acids: CSAREGGGGAFF. The CDR3 DNA reads TGCAGTGCTAGGGAGGGTGGTGGAGGAGCTTTCTTT.

In the case of this clonotype: A much larger clone sits a single nucleotide away, making a read error possible. The CDR3 carries no conserved terminal phenylalanine or tryptophan, so it likely arises from a read error. The chain carries TRBV7-2 and TRBJ1-2; no reliable D call. The CDR3 is made up of 13 amino acids. Per germline, CDR1 SGHTA and CDR2 FQGNSA. V lost 3 bases to trimming and J lost 3 bases, with 8 bases between them. CDR3 residues: CASSFPYDYGYTC. CDR3 bases: TGTGCCAGCAGCTTTCCTTACGACTATGGCTACACCTGC.

This clonotype showed up many times. Germline and junction disagree at one end, which may indicate a read error. V and J are TRBV7-9 and TRBJ2-3; D not resolved. The CDR3 is made up of 14 amino acids. In germline, CDR1 is SEHNR, CDR2 FQNEAQ (reference sequence). The CDR3 DNA sequence: TGTGCCAGCAGCATAGCCGTTTCGACAGATACGCAGTATTTT. Amino acids: CASSIAVSTDTQYF.

The chain recombines TRBV5-6 with TRBJ1-1; D is uncertain. The germline CDR1 and CDR2 sequences are SGHDT and YYEEEE. V gave up 3 bases and J gave up 2 bases, with 11 bases separating them. This CDR3 spans 14 amino acids. CDR3 sequence reads: CASSSWGDNTEAFF. The CDR3 DNA is TGTGCCAGCAGCTCTTGGGGAGATAACACTGAAGCTTTCTTT. The full variable domain, rest sourced from reference TRBV5-6 and TRBJ1-1, is DAGVTQSPTHLIKTRGQQVTLRCSPKSGHDTVSWYQQALGQGPQFIFQYYEEEERQRGNFPDRFSGHQFPNYSSELNVNALLLGDSALYLCASSSWGDNTEAFFGQGTRLTVV.

V gene TRBV7-8 combines with J gene TRBJ2-2; maybe TRBD2 (5 bases). Trimming left V 2 bases short and J 7 bases short, with 17 bases between. Germline V gene data show CDR1 as SGHVS and CDR2 as FQNEAQ. CDR3 length: 16 amino acids. The CDR3 here is CASSLRSGGGSGELFF. The CDR3, as DNA: TGTGCCAGCAGCTTAAGGTCGGGCGGAGGCAGCGGGGAGCTGTTTTTT. Supplemented by reference TRBV7-8 and TRBJ2-2, the full variable domain reads GAGVSQSPRYKVAKRGQDVALRCDPISGHVSLFWYQQALGQGPEFLTYFQNEAQLDKSGLPSDRFFAERPEGSVSTLKIQRTQQEDSAVYLCASSLRSGGGSGELFFGEGSRLTVL.

This clonotype was seen a few times. V is TRBV7-9 and J is TRBJ2-7; 8 nucleotides match TRBD1. CDR3 length: 18 residues. V lost 4 bases, J lost 3 bases, and 17 bases stayed unmatched. CDR1 SEHNR and CDR2 FQNEAQ come from the germline V gene (reference sequence). CDR3 residues: CASSSALNRGTLFYEQYF. The CDR3 region has the DNA TGTGCCAGCAGCTCCGCTCTCAACAGGGGGACCCTATTCTACGAGCAGTACTTC. Using reference TRBV7-9 and TRBJ2-7 for the parts outside the CDR3, the full variable domain is DTGVSQNPRHKITKRGQNVTFRCDPISEHNRLYWYRQTLGQGPEFLTYFQNEAQLEKSRLLSDRFSAERPKGSFSTLEIQRTEQGDSAMYLCASSSALNRGTLFYEQYFGPGTRLTVT.

This clonotype was observed a few times. The rearrangement links TRBV6-5 to TRBJ1-2; a possible D gene is TRBD1 (6 bases). This CDR3 is 18 amino acids long. Trimming removed 0 bases at V and 5 bases at J, with 22 bases between. Germline CDR1 and CDR2: MNHEY and SVGAGI. Here the CDR3 reads CASSYSKSAGEHWYGYTF. DNA of the CDR3: TGTGCCAGCAGTTACTCGAAGTCGGCAGGGGAGCACTGGTATGGCTACACCTTC.